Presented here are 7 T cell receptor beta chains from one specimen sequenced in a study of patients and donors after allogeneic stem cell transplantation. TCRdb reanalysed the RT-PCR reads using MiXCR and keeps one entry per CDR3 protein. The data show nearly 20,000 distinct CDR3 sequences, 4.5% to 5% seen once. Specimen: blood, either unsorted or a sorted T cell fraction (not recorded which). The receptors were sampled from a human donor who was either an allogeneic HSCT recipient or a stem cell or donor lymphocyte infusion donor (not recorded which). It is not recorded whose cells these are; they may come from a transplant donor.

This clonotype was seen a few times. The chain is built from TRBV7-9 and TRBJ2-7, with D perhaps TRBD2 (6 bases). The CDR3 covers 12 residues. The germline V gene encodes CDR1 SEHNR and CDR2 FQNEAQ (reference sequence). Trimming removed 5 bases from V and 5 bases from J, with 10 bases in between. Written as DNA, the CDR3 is TGTGCCAGCAGCCCTGGGGGGAACGAGCAGTACTTC. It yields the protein CASSPGGNEQYF.

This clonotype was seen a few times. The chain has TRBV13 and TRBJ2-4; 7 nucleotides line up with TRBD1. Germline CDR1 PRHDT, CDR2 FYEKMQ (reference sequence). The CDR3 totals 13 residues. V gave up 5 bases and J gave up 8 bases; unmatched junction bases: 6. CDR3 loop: CASSIYGQDIQYF. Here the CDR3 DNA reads TGTGCCAGCAGCATCTACGGACAGGACATTCAGTACTTC.

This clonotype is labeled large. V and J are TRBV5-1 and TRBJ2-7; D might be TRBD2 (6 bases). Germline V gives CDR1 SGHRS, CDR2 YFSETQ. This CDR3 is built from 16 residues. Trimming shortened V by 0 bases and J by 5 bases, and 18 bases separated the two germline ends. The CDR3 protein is CASSLGGGYGQDEQYF. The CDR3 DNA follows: TGCGCCAGCAGCTTGGGAGGAGGGTACGGCCAGGACGAGCAGTACTTC.

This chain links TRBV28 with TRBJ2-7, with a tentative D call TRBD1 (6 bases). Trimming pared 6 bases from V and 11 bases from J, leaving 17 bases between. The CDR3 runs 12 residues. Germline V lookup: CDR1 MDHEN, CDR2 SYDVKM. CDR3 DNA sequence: TGTGCCAGCAGCGCGGACAGAAAAGAGGAGTACTTC. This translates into CASSADRKEEYF.

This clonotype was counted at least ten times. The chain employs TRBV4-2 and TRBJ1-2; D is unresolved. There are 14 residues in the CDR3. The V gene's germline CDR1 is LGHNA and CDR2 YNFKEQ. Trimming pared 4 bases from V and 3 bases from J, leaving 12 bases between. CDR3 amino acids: CASSRPTDDYGYTF. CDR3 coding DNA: TGTGCCAGCAGCCGTCCGACGGACGACTATGGCTACACCTTC.

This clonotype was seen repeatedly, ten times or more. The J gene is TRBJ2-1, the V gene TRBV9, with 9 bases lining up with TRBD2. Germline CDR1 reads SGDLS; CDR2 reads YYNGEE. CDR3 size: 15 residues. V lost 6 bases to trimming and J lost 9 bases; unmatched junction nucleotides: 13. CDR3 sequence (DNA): TGTGCCAGCACCCCGGGAGGCGGGAGGGCAGGTGAGCAGTTCTTC. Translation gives CASTPGGGRAGEQFF.

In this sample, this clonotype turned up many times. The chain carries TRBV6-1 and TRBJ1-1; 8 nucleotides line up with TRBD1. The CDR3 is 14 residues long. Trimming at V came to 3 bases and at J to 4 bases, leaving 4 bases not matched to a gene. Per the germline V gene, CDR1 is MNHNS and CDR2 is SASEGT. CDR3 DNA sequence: TGTGCCAGCAGTGACCAGGGGGCGATCACTGAAGCTTTCTTT. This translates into CASSDQGAITEAFF.